Presented here are 16 T cell receptor beta chains from one specimen sequenced in a study of T cells in tuberculosis (dated by TCRdb to about 2018). What the time point label conveys for this sample: new active TB diagnosis, blood taken before or within 7 days of starting treatment. The library was made by the immunoSEQ multiplex PCR assay. Drawn from immuneACCESS, this table holds only the in-frame rearrangements with V and J called that TCRdb kept. Clones are partly lost; checked studies trace under half to an unresolved V gene and leave the rest unexplained. The sample table contains over 30,000 clones; only one count was recorded for 70% to 90% of them. In total, the top ten clones hold almost 5.5% of the sample. The sample was PBMCs, taken at tuberculosis diagnosis. These receptors were obtained from an adult with tuberculosis.

The chain combines TRBV27 with TRBJ1-3; no reliable D call. The V end was cut by 4 bases, the J end by 2 bases, with 6 bases between. The length of the CDR3 is 13 residues. Germline V gives CDR1 MNHEY, CDR2 SMNVEV (reference sequence). CDR3 DNA: TGTGCCAGCAGTTCCCTAACTGGAAACACCATATATTTT. Amino acids: CASSSLTGNTIYF.

The chain combines TRBV4-3 with TRBJ1-2; TRBD1 aligns across 11 bases. Germline loops: CDR1 LGHNA, CDR2 YSLEER. V lost 4 bases and J lost 6; bases outside the gene matches: 7. CDR3 length equals 15 residues. The CDR3 region has the DNA TGCGCCAGCAGCCTCTGGACAGGGGGCGTTAATGGCTACACCTTC. As protein: CASSLWTGGVNGYTF.

The chain uses TRBV28 and TRBJ1-5, with TRBD1 identical over 8 bases. The CDR3 is made up of 17 amino acids. The V segment lost 6 bases and the J segment 2 bases; nucleotides outside the gene matches: 12. Germline CDR1 is MDHEN and CDR2 is SYDVKM. CDR3 loop: CASSPTQGAWGNQPQHF. Here the CDR3 DNA reads TGTGCCAGCAGCCCTACTCAGGGGGCCTGGGGCAATCAGCCCCAGCATTTT.

V gene TRBV9 combines with J gene TRBJ1-1, with D unclear. The CDR3 totals 15 residues. Germline CDR1 is SGDLS and CDR2 is YYNGEE. V lost 0 bases to trimming and J lost 2 bases, with 11 bases between them. CDR3 amino acids: CASSVGGGANTEAFF. DNA for the CDR3: TGTGCCAGCAGCGTAGGGGGAGGAGCAAACACTGAAGCTTTCTTT.

The V and J genes are TRBV28 and TRBJ1-2; maybe TRBD1 (5 bases). This CDR3 spans 12 amino acids. CDR1 and CDR2 from the germline V gene are MDHEN and SYDVKM. V dropped 5 bases and J dropped 4 bases, with 8 bases sitting between them. The CDR3, as DNA: TGTGCCAGCAGTATGACAGTCTATGGCTACACCTTC. Its protein product is CASSMTVYGYTF.

The chain is built from TRBV4-2 and TRBJ1-1; D might be TRBD1 (5 bases). Germline V CDR1 and CDR2: LGHNA, YNFKEQ. V dropped 0 bases and J dropped 4 bases, with 9 bases sitting between them. CDR3 length: 14 residues. The DNA of the CDR3 is TGTGCCAGCAGCCAAGACGGCCAGGGCACTGAAGCTTTCTTT. It translates to CASSQDGQGTEAFF.

CDR3 sequence: CASSQEGRYQETQYF. CDR3 in DNA: TGCGCCAGCAGCCAAGAGGGGAGATACCAAGAGACCCAGTACTTC. The gene calls are TRBV4-3 and TRBJ2-5; D is possibly TRBD2 (5 bases). CDR1 is LGHNA and CDR2 is YSLEER in the germline V gene. Deletions cut 0 bases from V and 0 bases from J, with 8 bases between. This CDR3 comprises 15 residues.

The chain recombines TRBV10-1 with TRBJ1-1; 7 bases are a match to TRBD1. The CDR3 runs 14 residues. The germline gives CDR1 WNHNN, CDR2 SYGVQD (reference sequence). Trimming removed 3 bases from V and 2 bases from J; junction bases left unmatched: 3. The CDR3 coding sequence is TGCGCCAGCAGTGAACACAGGGGAAACACTGAAGCTTTCTTT. Translating gives CASSEHRGNTEAFF.

For this clone: The same CDR3 can be traced to other DNA sequences in this sample. The V and J genes are TRBV4-3 and TRBJ2-2; 11 positions match TRBD1. Germline V gives CDR1 LGHNA, CDR2 YSLEER. With V trimmed by 3 bases and J by 4 bases, 7 bases remained unmatched. The CDR3 totals 17 residues. The CDR3: CASSHRGQGAGTGELFF. CDR3 DNA sequence: TGCGCCAGCAGCCACCGCGGACAGGGGGCTGGCACCGGGGAGCTGTTTTTT.

Only one count was recorded for this clone. The chain couples TRBV19 to TRBJ2-5, with 8 bases aligning to TRBD1. The V and J ends lost 2 bases and 5 bases, in that order; junction bases with no gene match: 10. The CDR3 contains 16 residues. Germline V gene lookup returns CDR1 LNHDA and CDR2 SQIVND (reference sequence). The CDR3 bases are TGTGCCAGTAGTATAACCCCATTCAGGGGGCGGGAGACCCAGTACTTC. Translating it yields CASSITPFRGRETQYF.

This clone was picked up one time. The V and J genes are TRBV10-3 and TRBJ2-3; 8 bases are shared with TRBD2. Looked up from germline, CDR1 is ENHRY and CDR2 is SYGVKD. V lost 7 bases and J lost 5; bases outside the gene matches: 14. CDR3 length: 16 residues. CDR3: CAIKGKRGTSGDTQYF. In DNA form, the CDR3 reads TGTGCCATCAAGGGAAAGCGGGGGACTTCCGGAGATACGCAGTATTTT.

This CDR3 reads CASSSMGQGGEKLFF. The DNA of the CDR3 is TGTGCCAGCAGCTCCATGGGACAGGGGGGCGAAAAACTGTTTTTT. The chain is built from TRBV7-2 and TRBJ1-4, with 11 bases matching TRBD1. Germline CDR1 SGHTA, CDR2 FQGNSA. The V segment lost 4 bases and the J segment 8 bases; nucleotides outside the gene matches: 6. The CDR3 totals 15 residues. Full variable domain (remainder filled in from reference TRBV7-2 and TRBJ1-4): GAGVSQSPSNKVTEKGKDVELRCDPISGHTALYWYRQSLGQGLEFLIYFQGNSAPDKSGLPSDRFSAERTGGSVSTLTIQRTQQEDSAVYLCASSSMGQGGEKLFFGSGTQLSVL.

V gene TRBV5-6 combines with J gene TRBJ2-7, with a possible D match to TRBD1 (6 bases). CDR1 and CDR2 from the germline V gene are SGHDT and YYEEEE. The CDR3 contains 16 residues. The V end lost 0 bases, the J end lost 0 bases, and 13 bases lay between the germline ends. CDR3 sequence (DNA): TGTGCCAGCAGCTTGGCCCTAGGGGGACCCTCCTACGAGCAGTACTTC. It codes for CASSLALGGPSYEQYF.

This chain links TRBV5-4 with TRBJ2-3; TRBD2 matches 13 bases. Unmatched junction bases numbered 8, after V lost 1 base and J lost 6 bases. Per the germline V gene, CDR1 is SGHNT and CDR2 is YYREEE (reference sequence). The length of the CDR3 is 17 residues. The CDR3 region has the DNA TGTGCCAGCAGCTTGTTGCCGGGACTAGCGGGAAGTGATACGCAGTATTTT. This sequence encodes CASSLLPGLAGSDTQYF.

The chain couples TRBV30 to TRBJ2-1, with TRBD1 as a possible D gene (6 bases). CDR1 is GTSNPN, CDR2 SVGIG, per germline (reference sequence). V lost 8 bases and J lost 1, with 15 bases in between. The CDR3 has 14 amino acids. The CDR3 loop is CAGQERGSYNEQFF. CDR3 DNA: TGTGCCGGACAAGAAAGGGGGTCCTACAATGAGCAGTTCTTC.

The chain employs TRBV7-9 and TRBJ1-1; the match to TRBD1 covers 7 bases. Germline lookup yields CDR1 SEHNR and CDR2 FQNEAQ (reference sequence). This CDR3 has 14 residues. The J segment lost 2 bases and the V segment lost 5 bases, leaving 5 bases of the junction unmatched. The CDR3, as DNA: TGTGCCAGCAGCCAGGGACAGACTAACACTGAAGCTTTCTTT. It codes for CASSQGQTNTEAFF. The entire variable domain, with the rest obtained from reference TRBV7-9 and TRBJ1-1, is as follows: DTGVSQNPRHKITKRGQNVTFRCDPISEHNRLYWYRQTLGQGPEFLTYFQNEAQLEKSRLLSDRFSAERPKGSFSTLEIQRTEQGDSAMYLCASSQGQTNTEAFFGQGTRLTVV.